A single sample gave rise to the 29 T cell receptor beta chains below, sequenced in a study of T cell responses to AZD1222 COVID-19 vaccine. TCRdb keeps only in-frame clones here, not all; method: immunoSEQ multiplex PCR. The sample yields fewer than 200,000 clones, almost 95% seen once. The source material was peripheral blood, sampled on day 0 of AZD1222 vaccination. These receptors all come from an adult in good health.

J is TRBJ1-4 and V is TRBV15; possibly TRBD1 for D (5 bases). The CDR3 totals 16 residues. Between the trimmed V and J ends, which lost 8 bases and 0 bases, there was a span of 16 bases. Germline CDR1 and CDR2: LNHNV and YYDKDF (reference sequence). The CDR3 region has the DNA TGTGCCACCCGTCAGGGTACCCCCTCAACTAATGAAAAACTGTTTTTT. The encoded protein is CATRQGTPSTNEKLFF.

The V gene is TRBV19, the J gene TRBJ2-2; the match to TRBD2 covers 7 bases. The germline V gene encodes CDR1 LNHDA and CDR2 SQIVND (reference sequence). CDR3 length: 14 amino acids. V lost 8 bases to trimming and J lost 2 bases; unmatched junction nucleotides: 5. CDR3 coding DNA: TGTGCCAGTCGAGCGGGGTTAAACACCGGGGAGCTGTTTTTT. Protein sequence: CASRAGLNTGELFF. Combining the CDR3 with reference TRBV19 and TRBJ2-2 gives the whole variable domain DGGITQSPKYLFRKEGQNVTLSCEQNLNHDAMYWYRQDPGQGLRLIYYSQIVNDFQKGDIAEGYSVSREKKESFPLTVTSAQKNPTAFYLCASRAGLNTGELFFGEGSRLTVL.

CDR3 loop: CASSLLGQDVYDTQYF. For the CDR3, the DNA is TGCGCCAGCAGCCTACTGGGACAGGATGTCTATGATACGCAGTATTTT. The rearrangement joins TRBV4-1 to TRBJ2-3; 8 positions match TRBD1. V dropped 4 bases and J dropped 6; count of bases not matched to a gene: 12. Germline V gives CDR1 MGHRA, CDR2 YSYEKL. The CDR3 spans 16 residues.

The J gene is TRBJ1-1, the V gene TRBV9; the D gene is possibly TRBD1 (6 bases). Germline CDR1 and CDR2: SGDLS and YYNGEE. The CDR3 loop spans 14 amino acids. V dropped 7 bases and J dropped 5 bases, with 18 bases sitting between them. The CDR3 reads CASSLNIGGTEAFF. The CDR3 coding sequence is TGTGCCAGCTCCCTTAATATAGGGGGGACTGAAGCTTTCTTT. The variable domain in full, with the rest retrieved from reference TRBV9 and TRBJ1-1, is DSGVTQTPKHLITATGQRVTLRCSPRSGDLSVYWYQQSLDQGLQFLIQYYNGEERAKGNILERFSAQQFPDLHSELNLSSLELGDSALYFCASSLNIGGTEAFFGQGTRLTVV.

The V call is TRBV5-1, the J call TRBJ2-7; 7 bases fit TRBD1. The ends lost 0 bases at V and 6 bases at J; junction bases unmatched: 9. CDR1 and CDR2 (germline): SGHRS, YFSETQ. The CDR3 totals 15 residues. The CDR3 is CASSLEITGAREQYF. DNA of the CDR3: TGCGCCAGCAGCTTGGAGATTACAGGGGCCCGCGAGCAGTACTTC.

This chain links TRBV21-1 with TRBJ1-6. TRBV21-1 is marked as a pseudogene. The CDR3 contains 12 residues. This CDR3 is CASSLVLSPLHF. The CDR3 DNA reads TGTGCCAGCAGCCTAGTTCTTTCGCCCCTCCACTTT.

V gene TRBV4-2 combines with J gene TRBJ1-4; 8 nucleotides line up with TRBD1. J gave up 8 bases and V 4 bases, and 9 bases lay outside the gene matches. Germline V lookup: CDR1 LGHNA, CDR2 YNFKEQ. This CDR3 is 15 amino acids long. The CDR3 is CASSPGGQGAEKLFF. The DNA of the CDR3 is TGTGCCAGCAGCCCCGGAGGGCAGGGGGCGGAAAAACTGTTTTTT.

This clone was picked up one time. The CDR3 DNA reads as TGTGCCACCAGCAGAGGCCCAGGGGGGGGCCTCGAGCAGTACTTC. As protein: CATSRGPGGGLEQYF. The chain employs TRBV15 and TRBJ2-7; perhaps D is TRBD1 or TRBD2 (7 bases each). Deletions cut 1 base from V and 6 bases from J, with 16 bases between. This CDR3 region has 15 residues. Germline CDR1 is LNHNV and CDR2 is YYDKDF (reference sequence).

The J gene is TRBJ2-5, the V gene TRBV2; D gene ambiguous. V was trimmed by 5 bases and J by 4 bases, leaving 5 bases between them. The CDR3 spans 11 residues. The germline gives CDR1 SNHLY, CDR2 FYNNEI. The CDR3 coding sequence is TGTGCCAGCAGTACCCGAGAGACCCAGTACTTC. Amino acids: CASSTRETQYF.

In this sample, this clone turned up a few times. V is TRBV14 and J is TRBJ1-6, with D hard to call. This CDR3 is built from 11 residues. Deletions cut 6 bases from V and 13 bases from J, with 10 bases between. Germline V lookup: CDR1 SGHDN, CDR2 FVKESK. The CDR3 region has the DNA TGTGCCAGCAGGGGTGAAGGTCCCCTCCACTTT. This codes for CASRGEGPLHF.

The CDR3 DNA is TGTGCCAGCAGCCCTCGGACAGGGAAGAACACTGAAGCTTTCTTT. This codes for CASSPRTGKNTEAFF. The chain links TRBV7-2 to TRBJ1-1; the match to TRBD1 covers 8 bases. Germline CDR1 SGHTA, CDR2 FQGNSA. The CDR3 contains 15 residues. The ends lost 5 bases at V and 1 base at J; junction bases unmatched: 6.

The chain recombines TRBV19 with TRBJ1-6; TRBD1 aligns across 7 bases. Germline CDR1 and CDR2: LNHDA and SQIVND (reference sequence). The CDR3 is 15 amino acids. V lost 3 bases and J lost 9; bases outside the gene matches: 8. Here the CDR3 DNA reads TGTGCCAGTAGTATCCAGGGGGTCGACGCTTCACCCCTCCACTTT. Its protein is CASSIQGVDASPLHF.

The gene calls are TRBV6-5 and TRBJ2-7; 11 bases align to TRBD1. The CDR3 is 15 amino acids. CDR1 MNHEY and CDR2 SVGAGI come from the germline V gene. V lost 2 bases and J lost 3; bases outside the gene matches: 3. The CDR3 coding sequence is TGTGCCAGCAGTTACCGGGACAGGGGGGGCTACGAGCAGTACTTC. It is translated as CASSYRDRGGYEQYF.

The rearrangement uses TRBV7-9 and TRBJ1-4, with D possibly matching TRBD1 (5 bases). Trimming removed 6 bases from V and 5 bases from J, with 13 bases in between. Germline V gene sequence: CDR1 SEHNR, CDR2 FQNEAQ (reference sequence). This CDR3 contains 14 residues. CDR3 DNA: TGTGCCAGCAGGCTGGGGGTTGGCAATGAAAAACTGTTTTTT. It translates to CASRLGVGNEKLFF.

The chain recombines TRBV11-3 with TRBJ2-2; the D is unclear. This CDR3 has 15 residues. The V end was cut by 2 bases, the J end by 0 bases, with 7 bases between. CDR1 is SGHNT, CDR2 YENEEA, per germline. The CDR3 DNA sequence: TGTGCCAGCAGCTTATCTGGCACGAACACCGGGGAGCTGTTTTTT. This codes for CASSLSGTNTGELFF.

Of note for this clone: Other DNA sequences in the sample encode the same CDR3. The rearrangement links TRBV7-8 to TRBJ1-3, with 8 bases lining up with TRBD1. The CDR3 has 14 residues. Germline V CDR1 and CDR2: SGHVS, FQNEAQ. V gave up 3 bases and J gave up 4 bases; unmatched junction bases: 2. CDR3 in amino acids: CASSLDREGNTIYF. Written as DNA, the CDR3 is TGTGCCAGCAGCTTGGACAGGGAAGGAAACACCATATATTTT.

The chain uses TRBV15 and TRBJ2-2; D is ambiguous. The CDR3 consists of 14 residues. The germline V gene encodes CDR1 LNHNV and CDR2 YYDKDF (reference sequence). Trimming took off 2 bases at V and 3 bases at J, with 7 bases between the two ends. DNA for the CDR3: TGTGCCACCAGCAGAAGGCCAGACACCGGGGAGCTGTTTTTT. It is translated as CATSRRPDTGELFF.

V is TRBV6-5 and J is TRBJ1-6; D is possibly TRBD1 (5 bases). The CDR3 contains 16 residues. CDR1 is MNHEY and CDR2 is SVGAGI in the germline V gene. Trimming pared 0 bases from V and 6 bases from J, leaving 12 bases between. CDR3 sequence reads: CASSYSFRVGNSPLHF. The CDR3 DNA reads as TGTGCCAGCAGTTACTCGTTCAGGGTGGGTAATTCACCCCTCCACTTT.

The J gene is TRBJ2-3, the V gene TRBV18, with TRBD1 identical over 7 bases. CDR3 length equals 14 residues. The V gene end was trimmed by 5 bases and the J gene end by 3 bases; junction bases not matched to a gene: 5. Germline V gene data show CDR1 as KGHSH and CDR2 as LQKENI. The CDR3 nucleotides are TGTGCCAGCTCAGGGACAGACGGGACAGATACGCAGTATTTT. It specifies CASSGTDGTDTQYF.

The chain joins TRBV23-1 to TRBJ2-3; D gene unclear. TRBV23-1 is an open reading frame, and its role is uncertain. This CDR3 spans 13 amino acids. V was shortened by 4 bases and J by 4 bases, with 9 bases between the two germline ends. CDR3 region: CASSLCVSDTQYF. CDR3 nucleotides: TGCGCCAGCAGTCTGTGCGTCTCAGATACGCAGTATTTT.

Note on this clone: Other DNA sequences in the same sample also yield this CDR3. The rearrangement joins TRBV3-1 (or the pseudogene TRBV3-2) to TRBJ1-5; D is uncertain. Looked up from germline, CDR1 is LGHDT and CDR2 is YNNKEL (reference sequence). The CDR3 is 13 amino acids. Between the trimmed V and J ends, which lost 2 bases and 0 bases, there was a span of 2 bases. The CDR3 loop is CASSQSSNQPQHF. In DNA, the CDR3 is TGTGCCAGCAGCCAATCTAGCAATCAGCCCCAGCATTTT.

The chain is built from TRBV5-1 and TRBJ1-1, with D tentatively TRBD1 (5 bases). V was shortened by 1 base and J by 3 bases, with 13 bases between the two germline ends. This CDR3 comprises 15 residues. CDR1 and CDR2 from the germline V gene are SGHRS and YFSETQ. CDR3 sequence (DNA): TGCGCCAGCAGCTTGAGAGGGGATGCGTACACTGAAGCTTTCTTT. Its protein product is CASSLRGDAYTEAFF. Based on the CDR3 plus reference TRBV5-1 and TRBJ1-1, the full variable domain is KAGVTQTPRYLIKTRGQQVTLSCSPISGHRSVSWYQQTPGQGLQFLFEYFSETQRNKGNFPGRFSGRQFSNSRSEMNVSTLELGDSALYLCASSLRGDAYTEAFFGQGTRLTVV.

The chain carries TRBV15 and TRBJ2-7; possible D gene TRBD2, 6 bases. CDR1 and CDR2 (germline): LNHNV, YYDKDF (reference sequence). Deletions cut 0 bases from V and 4 bases from J, with 7 bases between. The length of the CDR3 is 13 residues. In nucleotides, the CDR3 is TGTGCCACCAGCAGAGATGGGGGGTACGAGCAGTACTTC. As protein: CATSRDGGYEQYF. Full variable domain (rest looked up from reference TRBV15 and TRBJ2-7): DAMVIQNPRYQVTQFGKPVTLSCSQTLNHNVMYWYQQKSSQAPKLLFHYYDKDFNNEADTPDNFQSRRPNTSFCFLDIRSPGLGDTAMYLCATSRDGGYEQYFGPGTRLTVT.

This chain connects TRBV7-9 to TRBJ2-4; possibly TRBD2 for D (6 bases). This CDR3 spans 16 amino acids. The ends were cut back, 5 bases at V and 0 bases at J, with 14 bases in the middle. The germline V gene encodes CDR1 SEHNR and CDR2 FQNEAQ (reference sequence). CDR3 sequence reads: CASSPPTRGAKNIQYF. The CDR3 region has the DNA TGTGCCAGCAGCCCTCCGACTAGGGGAGCCAAAAACATTCAGTACTTC.

V gene TRBV6-5 combines with J gene TRBJ1-5; TRBD1 agrees at 7 bases. The CDR3 consists of 14 residues. Germline V CDR1 and CDR2: MNHEY, SVGAGI. J lost 0 bases, V lost 7 bases, and 3 bases had no gene match. The CDR3 sequence: CASKQGNSNQPQHF. In DNA form, the CDR3 reads TGTGCCAGCAAACAGGGGAATAGCAATCAGCCCCAGCATTTT.

V usage is TRBV5-4 and J usage is TRBJ2-3; D possibly corresponds to TRBD2 (6 bases). The CDR3 has 13 amino acids. Germline CDR1 SGHNT, CDR2 YYREEE (reference sequence). V lost 2 bases and J 8 bases, leaving 12 bases between the germline ends. This CDR3 reads CASSLRLVSTQYF. The CDR3 coding sequence is TGTGCCAGCAGCTTAAGACTAGTATCTACGCAGTATTTT.

In DNA, the CDR3 is TGTGCCAGCAGGCGCGGGACTAGCGGGGGCACAGATACGCAGTATTTT. Translating gives CASRRGTSGGTDTQYF. This chain links TRBV25-1 with TRBJ2-3, with TRBD2 matching 13 bases. With 6 bases clipped from V and 1 base from J, the junction kept 4 bases outside the gene matches. The V gene's germline CDR1 is MGHDK and CDR2 SYGVNS. The CDR3 extends over 16 amino acids.

The rearrangement joins TRBV5-5 to TRBJ1-4, with 9 positions matching TRBD1. Germline CDR1 SGHKS, CDR2 YYEKEE (reference sequence). V dropped 4 bases and J dropped 8; count of bases not matched to a gene: 6. The CDR3 consists of 14 residues. CDR3 amino acids: CASSRDRVLEKLFF. In nucleotides, the CDR3 is TGTGCCAGCAGCCGGGACAGGGTATTAGAAAAACTGTTTTTT.

This clone was detected once. The rearrangement uses TRBV5-1 and TRBJ1-1; a possible D gene is TRBD1 (5 bases). The V end lost 7 bases, the J end lost 6 bases, and 13 bases lay between the germline ends. This CDR3 has 12 amino acids. Germline V CDR1 and CDR2: SGHRS, YFSETQ. CDR3 loop: CASREGRAEAFF. As DNA, the CDR3 is TGCGCCAGCCGGGAGGGGCGGGCTGAAGCTTTCTTT.